This T cell receptor (beta chain) was retrieved from a study of identical twins. CDR1 and CDR2 (germline): SGHRS, YFSETQ. This CDR3 comprises 18 residues. V was shortened by 1 base and J by 3 bases, with 19 bases between the two germline ends. All donors comprised healthy Caucasians. The study's findings and limits: Findings came from cross-sectional statistics, without long-term follow-up of donors. Within cord blood, abundant beta clonotypes carried fewer insertions, but memory repertoires showed no such trend.

Each cDNA held unique molecular identifiers, and template switching gave it a universal primer site. TCRdb itself ran the 5' RACE reads through MiXCR, one entry per CDR3 protein. The sample consists of 1,800,000 or so distinct CDR3 sequences, less than 35% of them appearing once. Notes on this clonotype: Its target is not known.

The chain recombines TRBV5-1 with TRBJ1-4; D may be TRBD1 (6 bases). The sequence derives from a newborn girl in good health. The sample consisted of cord blood. The CDR3 loop reads CASSLRARGIGANEKLFF. CDR3 nucleotide sequence: TGCGCCAGCAGCTTGAGGGCAAGGGGGATAGGAGCTAATGAAAAACTGTTTTTT.